These 29 T cell receptor beta chains came from one sample sequenced in a study of T cell responses to AZD1222 COVID-19 vaccine. Some clones are missing from TCRdb's copy, which holds only in-frame ones; the method was immunoSEQ multiplex PCR. The sample includes 150,000 to 200,000 clones, around 92% of them seen just once. The sequencing used peripheral blood, collected 28 days after the second AZD1222 dose. Receptors were obtained from an adult who received the AZD1222 COVID-19 vaccine.

The chain joins TRBV19 to TRBJ1-2, with D hard to call. The germline V gene has CDR1 LNHDA and CDR2 SQIVND (reference sequence). The CDR3 runs 16 residues. The V gene lost 7 bases and the J gene lost 3 bases, with 21 bases spanning the gap. In DNA form, the CDR3 reads TGTGCCAGTACCCCCGGCGACCTTAGTAGGCACTATGGCTACACCTTC. Its translation is CASTPGDLSRHYGYTF.

The J gene is TRBJ1-1, the V gene TRBV12-5, with D unclear. There are 13 residues in the CDR3. Germline CDR1 is LGHNT and CDR2 is FRNRAP. The V end lost 5 bases, the J end lost 2 bases, and 9 bases lay between the germline ends. DNA of the CDR3: TGTGCTAGTGGTCACCACTATAACACTGAAGCTTTCTTT. Protein: CASGHHYNTEAFF.

The chain employs TRBV19 and TRBJ1-5; unclear D gene. This CDR3 spans 13 amino acids. Trimming shortened V by 4 bases and J by 3 bases, and 7 bases separated the two germline ends. The germline gives CDR1 LNHDA, CDR2 SQIVND (reference sequence). CDR3 in DNA: TGTGCCAGTAGTAACCGAAACAATCAGCCCCAGCATTTT. Translated, it gives CASSNRNNQPQHF.

In DNA form, the CDR3 reads TGTGCCAGCTCACGGGGACAGAGTAGCAATCAGCCCCAGCATTTT. Its protein product is CASSRGQSSNQPQHF. The genes are TRBV18 and TRBJ1-5, with 7 positions matching TRBD1. From germline, CDR1 is KGHSH and CDR2 LQKENI. Trimming removed 4 bases from V and 0 bases from J; junction bases left unmatched: 3. The CDR3 sequence is 15 residues long. The complete variable domain, with remaining parts taken from reference TRBV18 and TRBJ1-5, reads NAGVMQNPRHLVRRRGQEARLRCSPMKGHSHVYWYRQLPEEGLKFMVYLQKENIIDESGMPKERFSAEFPKEGPSILRIQQVVRGDSAAYFCASSRGQSSNQPQHFGDGTRLSIL.

V gene TRBV6-6 combines with J gene TRBJ2-7, with D perhaps TRBD2 (5 bases). Germline values: CDR1 MNHNY, CDR2 SVGAGI (reference sequence). The CDR3 has 14 amino acids. V lost 2 bases, J lost 6 bases, and 14 bases lay in between. The DNA of the CDR3 is TGTGCCAGCAGTTACCCCGCGGAGGTCGGCGAGCAGTACTTC. Translation: CASSYPAEVGEQYF.

In this sample, this clone turned up once. The chain recombines TRBV5-6 with TRBJ1-4, with D unclear. V lost 0 bases and J 7 bases, leaving 10 bases between the germline ends. CDR1 SGHDT and CDR2 YYEEEE come from the germline V gene. This CDR3 is built from 14 residues. The CDR3 DNA reads TGTGCCAGCAGCTTGGTGGCAGGTGGTGAAAAACTGTTTTTT. Residues: CASSLVAGGEKLFF.

This chain joins TRBV5-1 and TRBJ1-2; D might be TRBD1 (6 bases). There are 14 residues in the CDR3. CDR1 and CDR2 from the germline V gene are SGHRS and YFSETQ. Trimming stripped 3 bases from V and 3 bases from J, with 12 bases between. In nucleotides, the CDR3 is TGCGCCAGCAGCTCTTGGGGGCCCCACTATGGCTACACCTTC. This codes for CASSSWGPHYGYTF.

The chain combines TRBV30 with TRBJ1-5, with TRBD1 identical over 8 bases. The germline gives CDR1 GTSNPN, CDR2 SVGIG (reference sequence). This CDR3 region has 13 residues. After removal of 2 bases from V and 6 bases from J, the junction contained 3 bases not matched to a gene. CDR3 sequence: CAWSQGALQPQHF. Written as DNA, the CDR3 is TGTGCCTGGAGTCAGGGGGCGCTTCAGCCCCAGCATTTT.

This clone occurred once. This sequence joins TRBV5-1 and TRBJ1-5; D possibly corresponds to TRBD1 (6 bases). The CDR3 has 14 amino acids. CDR1 is SGHRS, CDR2 YFSETQ, per germline. Between the trimmed V and J ends, which lost 0 bases and 3 bases, there was a span of 7 bases. CDR3 bases: TGCGCCAGCAGCTTGGGACAGGACAATCAGCCCCAGCATTTT. It yields the protein CASSLGQDNQPQHF.

The rearrangement joins TRBV4-2 to TRBJ1-3; 9 bases are shared with TRBD1. V lost 0 bases, J lost 2 bases, and 2 bases stayed unmatched. CDR1 LGHNA and CDR2 YNFKEQ come from the germline V gene. CDR3 length: 16 amino acids. The CDR3 coding sequence is TGTGCCAGCAGCCAAGATAGACAGGGGGCTGGAAACACCATATATTTT. This sequence encodes CASSQDRQGAGNTIYF.

This rearrangement joins TRBV5-1 to TRBJ2-5; 9 nucleotides align to TRBD2. Germline CDR1 is SGHRS and CDR2 is YFSETQ. The CDR3 extends over 17 amino acids. The ends lost 5 bases at V and 3 bases at J; junction bases unmatched: 14. CDR3 coding DNA: TGCGCCAGCAGTCTAGGCGGGGGGGCAAAGAGAGAAGAGACCCAGTACTTC. This encodes CASSLGGGAKREETQYF.

V and J are TRBV9 and TRBJ1-1; unclear D gene. CDR1 is SGDLS and CDR2 is YYNGEE in the germline V gene. Trimming took off 0 bases at V and 4 bases at J, with 10 bases between the two ends. The CDR3 is made up of 14 amino acids. The CDR3 DNA reads as TGTGCCAGCAGCGTAGAATCAAGGGCCACTGAAGCTTTCTTT. This encodes CASSVESRATEAFF. Drawing the rest from reference TRBV9 and TRBJ1-1, the complete variable domain is DSGVTQTPKHLITATGQRVTLRCSPRSGDLSVYWYQQSLDQGLQFLIQYYNGEERAKGNILERFSAQQFPDLHSELNLSSLELGDSALYFCASSVESRATEAFFGQGTRLTVV.

This sequence joins TRBV19 and TRBJ1-1; D might be TRBD1 (5 bases). Germline values: CDR1 LNHDA, CDR2 SQIVND (reference sequence). CDR3 length: 14 amino acids. Trimming cost V 3 bases and J 1 base, with 9 bases left between them. The CDR3 region is CASSMGGKNTEAFF. The DNA for the CDR3 is TGTGCCAGTAGTATGGGGGGAAAGAACACTGAAGCTTTCTTT. Combining the CDR3 with reference TRBV19 and TRBJ1-1 gives the whole variable domain DGGITQSPKYLFRKEGQNVTLSCEQNLNHDAMYWYRQDPGQGLRLIYYSQIVNDFQKGDIAEGYSVSREKKESFPLTVTSAQKNPTAFYLCASSMGGKNTEAFFGQGTRLTVV.

This clone occurred many times. The chain recombines TRBV3-1 (or the pseudogene TRBV3-2) with TRBJ1-6, with 8 bases aligning to TRBD1. The CDR3 contains 15 residues. Germline trimming cut 0 bases from V and 8 bases from J; bases unmatched to any gene: 3. Germline CDR1 and CDR2: LGHDT and YNNKEL (reference sequence). CDR3 in DNA: TGTGCCAGCAGCCAAGACGCAGGGGGCTATTCACCCCTCCACTTT. It yields the protein CASSQDAGGYSPLHF.

V usage is TRBV3-1 (or the pseudogene TRBV3-2) and J usage is TRBJ1-3; tentative D call: TRBD1 (6 bases). Germline V gives CDR1 LGHDT, CDR2 YNNKEL (reference sequence). The germline V and J ends were trimmed by 2 bases and 4 bases, with 12 bases remaining between them. The CDR3 is made up of 15 amino acids. CDR3 protein: CASSQTTGSGNTIYF. CDR3 in DNA: TGTGCCAGCAGCCAAACAACAGGGTCCGGAAACACCATATATTTT.

The chain couples TRBV10-2 to TRBJ1-2; 7 bases fit TRBD1. CDR1 and CDR2 (germline): WSHSY, SAAADI. Trimming at V came to 6 bases and at J to 6 bases, leaving 4 bases not matched to a gene. This CDR3 is built from 12 residues. The chain's CDR3 is CASRAGTDGYTF. For the CDR3, the DNA is TGCGCCAGCAGAGCCGGGACAGATGGCTACACCTTC.

This clone was recorded a few times. Within the sample, other DNA sequences also encode this same CDR3. The chain links TRBV5-1 to TRBJ2-7; TRBD1 is a possible D gene (5 bases). V was trimmed by 0 bases and J by 5 bases, leaving 12 bases between them. The CDR3 runs 14 residues. CDR1 SGHRS and CDR2 YFSETQ come from the germline V gene. CDR3 nucleotides: TGCGCCAGCAGCTTGGCCCAGGTAGGGGACGAGCAGTACTTC. Amino acids: CASSLAQVGDEQYF.

The rearrangement joins TRBV7-8 to TRBJ1-2; 8 bases map to TRBD1. CDR3 size: 13 residues. J gave up 7 bases and V 7 bases, and 8 bases lay outside the gene matches. Per the germline V gene, CDR1 is SGHVS and CDR2 is FQNEAQ. The CDR3 loop is CASKTGVVGGYTF. CDR3 bases: TGTGCCAGCAAGACAGGGGTCGTGGGTGGCTACACCTTC.

This clone was seen only a few times. This chain uses TRBV28 with TRBJ1-3; possible D gene TRBD1, 6 bases. CDR1 and CDR2 from the germline V gene are MDHEN and SYDVKM. V was trimmed by 5 bases and J by 1 base, leaving 9 bases between them. The CDR3 length is 14 residues. CDR3 bases: TGTGCCAGCAGTCCGGGACAATCTGGAAACACCATATATTTT. The encoded protein is CASSPGQSGNTIYF.

The rearrangement joins TRBV19 to TRBJ1-4, with 7 bases that match TRBD1. With 6 bases clipped from V and 8 bases from J, the junction kept 12 bases outside the gene matches. This CDR3 comprises 15 residues. Germline CDR1 LNHDA, CDR2 SQIVND (reference sequence). The CDR3: CASRPGGGAGEKLFF. The CDR3 nucleotides read TGTGCCAGTAGGCCCGGAGGGGGCGCCGGGGAAAAACTGTTTTTT.

The chain is built from TRBV7-9 and TRBJ2-5; D remains unclear. The V gene lost 11 bases and the J gene lost 5 bases, with 24 bases spanning the gap. CDR3 size: 15 residues. The germline CDR1 and CDR2 sequences are SEHNR and FQNEAQ (reference sequence). The CDR3 here is CAGDPSGRPRETQYF. For the CDR3, the DNA is TGTGCCGGGGATCCTTCTGGACGGCCTCGGGAGACCCAGTACTTC.

This rearrangement joins TRBV27 to TRBJ1-2; TRBD1 might be the D (5 bases). Germline V gene lookup returns CDR1 MNHEY and CDR2 SMNVEV (reference sequence). The CDR3 is 19 residues long. Trimming removed 1 base at V and 2 bases at J, with 23 bases between. CDR3 coding DNA: TGTGCCAGCAGTTTATTGCATCCCCCCACGGGGACTGAAAACTATGGCTACACCTTC. Protein sequence: CASSLLHPPTGTENYGYTF.

This clone was seen only once. The chain links TRBV6-2 or TRBV6-3 to TRBJ1-4, with D unresolved. V dropped 6 bases and J dropped 10 bases, with 18 bases sitting between them. The length of the CDR3 is 14 residues. Germline assignment: CDR1 MNHEY and CDR2 SVGEGT. CDR3 sequence: CASSNRAPRTKLFF. Here the CDR3 DNA reads TGTGCCAGCAGCAACCGGGCCCCGAGGACAAAACTGTTTTTT.

The rearrangement joins TRBV2 to TRBJ1-6; D call uncertain. The germline V gene encodes CDR1 SNHLY and CDR2 FYNNEI. V was clipped by 3 bases and J by 7 bases, with 10 bases between them. The CDR3 covers 14 residues. This chain's CDR3 is CASSDGILNSPLHF. The CDR3 nucleotides are TGTGCCAGCAGTGACGGGATTTTGAATTCACCCCTCCACTTT.

This chain uses TRBV24-1 with TRBJ2-1; TRBD1 or TRBD2 may be the D gene (6 bases each). Trimming took off 4 bases at V and 6 bases at J, with 18 bases between the two ends. This CDR3 is built from 16 residues. CDR1 and CDR2 from the germline V gene are KGHDR and SFDVKD. The CDR3, as DNA: TGTGCCACCAGTGAAGGGGGACTTGGGGTGGTCAATGAGCAGTTCTTC. Residues: CATSEGGLGVVNEQFF.

The V gene is TRBV6-5, the J gene TRBJ2-2; tentatively, D is TRBD2 (6 bases). Trimming removed 1 base from V and 6 bases from J, with 9 bases in between. The CDR3 is made up of 14 amino acids. Germline CDR1 MNHEY, CDR2 SVGAGI. The CDR3 DNA sequence: TGTGCCAGCAGTTACTTCGGGACTCCCGGGGAGCTGTTTTTT. Translating gives CASSYFGTPGELFF.

The rearrangement joins TRBV20-1 to TRBJ1-2; weak D call: TRBD1 (5 bases). This CDR3 has 11 amino acids. Trimming pared 7 bases from V and 8 bases from J, leaving 14 bases between. Germline V lookup: CDR1 DFQATT, CDR2 SNEGSKA (reference sequence). CDR3 nucleotide sequence: TGCAGTGTTGCGGGGGATGGAGGCTACACCTTC. As protein: CSVAGDGGYTF.

J is TRBJ2-3 and V is TRBV7-2, with 9 bases matching TRBD1. V shed 5 bases and J 10 bases; nucleotides not matched to a gene: 13. Germline V CDR1 and CDR2: SGHTA, FQGNSA. The CDR3 length is 15 residues. CDR3 bases: TGTGCCAGCAGCACCCGCCGGGACAGGGCTGAGGCGCAGTATTTT. The encoded protein is CASSTRRDRAEAQYF.

J is TRBJ1-5 and V is TRBV6-1; the D is unclear. The CDR3 totals 13 residues. V was shortened by 1 base and J by 5 bases, with 6 bases between the two germline ends. Germline V gives CDR1 MNHNS, CDR2 SASEGT. DNA for the CDR3: TGTGCCAGCAGTGAAGTTCGGGATCAGCCCCAGCATTTT. This translates into CASSEVRDQPQHF.